Following are 2 T cell receptor beta chains from one sample sequenced in a study of early T cells in non-severe SARS-CoV-2 infection. Each CDR3 protein gets one entry after TCRdb re-called the 5' RACE reads with MiXCR. The sample contains 40,000 to 50,000 distinct CDR3 sequences, about 13% of which appear only once. Material for sequencing was whole blood. These receptors were taken from an adult who was a healthcare worker with PCR-confirmed SARS-CoV-2 infection or an uninfected control (not recorded which).

The gene calls are TRBV12-3 or TRBV12-4 and TRBJ1-3, with 8 nucleotides matching TRBD1. The CDR3 sequence is 14 residues long. The V and J ends lost 6 bases and 4 bases, in that order; junction bases with no gene match: 5. The CDR3 bases are TGTGCCAGCAGGGAACAGGGGGGAGGAAACACCATATATTTT. Its translation is CASREQGGGNTIYF.

This chain connects TRBV4-1 to TRBJ1-4; D is uncertain. Germline CDR1 and CDR2: MGHRA and YSYEKL. The length of the CDR3 is 16 residues. V was trimmed by 0 bases and J by 1 base, leaving 9 bases between them. The DNA for the CDR3 is TGCGCCAGCAGCCAAGAGATGGTGCGAACTAATGAAAAACTGTTTTTT. This codes for CASSQEMVRTNEKLFF.